These T cell receptor beta chains were read from a single sample in a study of T cell changes during pregnancy in multiple sclerosis. Data came from immunoSEQ multiplex PCR; TCRdb stores just in-frame clones and leaves some out. Among tens of thousands of clones listed, about 93% were seen once. The material sequenced was CD4+ T cells from peripheral blood mononuclear cells, taken in the second trimester of pregnancy. The receptors derive from a female donor with multiple sclerosis, enrolled in a pregnancy study. Both conserved end residues are part of each CDR3. Each record gives: V gene, CDR3 protein.

TRBV9	CASRRQGGPGNTIYF
TRBV27	CASSLGGTQYF
TRBV28	CASSLIGQGSTEQYF
TRBV12-5	CASAVRAVEGYTF
TRBV7-9	CASSSHSSGRAGELFF
TRBV7-2	CASSHRDYGKTDTQYF
TRBV9	CASSVGGTSLLGEQYF
TRBV11-3	CASSPRDSNEQFF
TRBV7-9	CASSPPGREVSYEQYF
TRBV30	CAWLRRGGNEKLFF
TRBV29-1	CSVEPGSGGTYEQYF
TRBV5-4	CASSFQGGSRTEAFF
TRBV9	CASSVGGTGELFF
TRBV13	CASSTWDRGPAAPLHF
TRBV29-1	CSVEVVGGALLAETQYF
TRBV18	CASSPVVREETQYF
TRBV7-7	CASSPGLAGGLSSYNEQFF
TRBV5-6	CASSSRAMNTEAFF
TRBV18	CASSRTGMNTEAFF
TRBV18	CASSPRLNEKLFF
TRBV5-1	CASSVGTTGSYEQYF
TRBV4-3	CASSQGWRDRAYSYNEQFF
TRBV11-3	CASSSWVGEYEQYF
TRBV15	CATSRDYSYNEQFF
TRBV30	CAWSVTGMNTEAFF
TRBV15	CATSRDVGTGMGGYTF
TRBV28	CASTAPGGTEAFF
TRBV7-2	CASSWGPAYEQYF
TRBV5-4	CASSFNPLSSGNTIYF
TRBV19	CASRHSPLTTGELFF
TRBV9	CASSSVGGAYTEAFF
TRBV5-1	CASSPQGDGYTF
TRBV28	CASTPDRRRTEAFF
TRBV14	CASSQAVYNEQFF
TRBV5-1	CASSLGTFANTGELFF
TRBV30	CAWSTPGGRQGTQYF
TRBV11-2	CASSFSGYGTDTQYF
TRBV11-1	CASSRQQGASYEQYF
TRBV19	CASSIGTSPFF
TRBV7-2	CASSLEGTSGRWEQYF
TRBV7-2	CASSPGEAQPQHF
TRBV7-2	CASRMRTSGNSDEQFF
TRBV6-5	CASSATDRHTEAFF
TRBV10-3	CAIRSQEQGEKLFF
TRBV2	CASSGTSGRGDEQFF